This entry concerns a single TCR beta chain. The data originate from a study of glioma-infiltrating T cells after dendritic cell vaccination. The assay was immunoSEQ multiplex PCR, and TCRdb's table has in-frame clones only and misses some. The sample carries about 67,000 clones, under 90% recorded once. CDR3 length equals 13 residues. With 1 base removed from V and 7 bases from J, the gap between germline ends came to 8 bases. Germline CDR1 SGHVS, CDR2 FNYEAQ. This clonotype was sampled from a human donor with glioblastoma. The chain employs TRBV7-6 and TRBJ1-5, with a weak D call TRBD1 (5 bases). The specimen comprised blood, sampled before dendritic cell vaccination. DNA for the CDR3: TGTGCCAGCAGCTTAGGGGGCGGACAGCCCCAGCATTTT. Translated: CASSLGGGQPQHF.